This T cell receptor beta chain is drawn from a study of control samples from healthy donors and cancer patients. Trimming removed 3 bases at V and 0 bases at J, with 8 bases between. The CDR3 runs to 14 residues. Per the germline V gene, CDR1 is LNHDA and CDR2 is SQIVND (reference sequence). Here immunoSEQ multiplex PCR was the method, and the copy in TCRdb shows in-frame clones only, minus some. This table has 110,000 or so clones, 80% to 90% appearing once. The table lists this clone with a count of one. The J gene is TRBJ1-2, the V gene TRBV19, with D uncertain. The TCR sequence derives from a man aged 30 to 45 in good health. Input material: blood. The DNA for the CDR3 is TGTGCCAGTAGTATCCCTGGAGCTAACTATGGCTACACCTTC. Translation gives CASSIPGANYGYTF.